What follows is one T cell receptor beta chain and its context. The antigen remains undetermined. The data were produced by immunoSEQ multiplex PCR, yet TCRdb's version contains in-frame clones alone and is incomplete. The repertoire holds about 240,000 clones, with around 82% as singletons. The sample comes from a study of Tregs in tolerant kidney transplant recipients. Study-wide results and caveats: Biological reproducibility was not directly addressed in this study. Activated donor B cell expansion appeared to reveal the most relevant donor-specific TCRbeta repertoire.

Unstimulated Tregs (CD4+CD25+CD127-) and CD4+CD25- non-Tregs were sorted from PBMCs. The CDR3 contains 15 residues. The germline V gene encodes CDR1 MNHEY and CDR2 SVGAGI. With V trimmed by 6 bases and J by 4 bases, 5 bases remained unmatched. The genes are TRBV6-5 and TRBJ2-4; TRBD2 agrees at 11 bases. The sample comprised CD4+ T cells from blood. The TCR was taken from a human donor in good health. The CDR3 loop is CASRSGLAAKNIQYF. CDR3 coding DNA: TGTGCCAGCAGATCGGGACTAGCGGCTAAAAACATTCAGTACTTC.